The rows below give T cell receptor beta chains drawn from one sample of a study of cytomegalovirus exposure and HLA in healthy donors. Data came from immunoSEQ multiplex PCR; TCRdb stores just in-frame clones and leaves some out. The repertoire holds about 59,000 clones, with roughly 84% as singletons. The sample was PBMCs. These receptors originate from a human donor in good health. The CDR3 runs from the conserved cysteine through the conserved F or W. The order of the fields is J gene, V gene, CDR3 length, CDR3 protein.

j_gene: TRBJ1-4; v_gene: TRBV6-5; len: 14; CDR3aa: CASSYQGVKEKLFF
j_gene: TRBJ2-5; v_gene: TRBV7-2; len: 16; CDR3aa: CASSLGAGGPRETQYF
j_gene: TRBJ2-1; v_gene: TRBV6-5; len: 11; CDR3aa: CATWGDNEQFF
j_gene: TRBJ2-7; v_gene: TRBV23-1; len: 16; CDR3aa: CASSHPRTGRSYEQYF
j_gene: TRBJ1-3; v_gene: TRBV4-2; len: 15; CDR3aa: CASSPDRVDGNTIYF
j_gene: TRBJ2-5; v_gene: TRBV19; len: 15; CDR3aa: CASGSGTSIQETQYF
j_gene: TRBJ2-1; v_gene: TRBV5-5; len: 17; CDR3aa: CASSWDRDEGLPNEQFF
j_gene: TRBJ2-1; v_gene: TRBV7-6; len: 15; CDR3aa: CASSSPPAGLNEQFF
j_gene: TRBJ1-6; v_gene: TRBV2; len: 16; CDR3aa: CASSDTRQGGRSPLHF
j_gene: TRBJ1-5; v_gene: TRBV7-3; len: 13; CDR3aa: CASSLRAGQPQHF
j_gene: TRBJ2-5; v_gene: TRBV7-2; len: 15; CDR3aa: CASSLDPTLQETQYF
j_gene: TRBJ1-1; v_gene: TRBV4-3; len: 16; CDR3aa: CASSQDRPGMNTEAFF
j_gene: TRBJ1-2; v_gene: TRBV2; len: 14; CDR3aa: CASSDPDGIYGYTF
j_gene: TRBJ2-1; v_gene: TRBV7-2; len: 13; CDR3aa: CASSLAGGPGQFF
j_gene: TRBJ2-3; v_gene: TRBV27; len: 15; CDR3aa: CASSTQGGPGDTQYF
j_gene: TRBJ1-1; v_gene: TRBV18; len: 15; CDR3aa: CASSPSRSAGTEAFF
j_gene: TRBJ2-7; v_gene: TRBV28; len: 16; CDR3aa: CASRTRDRGFSYEQYF
j_gene: TRBJ1-2; v_gene: TRBV5-6; len: 15; CDR3aa: CASSLEPGLNYGYTF
j_gene: TRBJ1-4; v_gene: TRBV29-1; len: 16; CDR3aa: CSDSCRGGGENEKLFF
j_gene: TRBJ2-5; v_gene: TRBV5-1; len: 14; CDR3aa: CASSQDRGQETQYF
j_gene: TRBJ1-1; v_gene: TRBV27; len: 15; CDR3aa: CASSLLQGVNTEAFF
j_gene: TRBJ2-3; v_gene: TRBV15; len: 16; CDR3aa: CATSRDLAGGTDTQYF
j_gene: TRBJ2-7; v_gene: TRBV2; len: 13; CDR3aa: CASIGTRSYEQYF
j_gene: TRBJ2-1; v_gene: TRBV6-5; len: 16; CDR3aa: CASSLRRGNVESEQFF
j_gene: TRBJ2-5; v_gene: TRBV25-1; len: 16; CDR3aa: CASSESTGGLRETQYF
j_gene: TRBJ1-1; v_gene: TRBV5-4; len: 14; CDR3aa: CASSLMTEKNEAFF
j_gene: TRBJ2-5; v_gene: TRBV6-6; len: 15; CDR3aa: CASILGGQERETQYF
j_gene: TRBJ2-2; v_gene: TRBV9; len: 17; CDR3aa: CASSVKRLAGVPGELFF
j_gene: TRBJ2-1; v_gene: TRBV4-2; len: 13; CDR3aa: CASSQGARNEQFF
j_gene: TRBJ2-1; v_gene: TRBV5-1; len: 16; CDR3aa: CASSGSGGSSYNEQFF
j_gene: TRBJ2-7; v_gene: TRBV7-3; len: 13; CDR3aa: CASSQHSLGEQYF
j_gene: TRBJ2-3; v_gene: TRBV4-1; len: 15; CDR3aa: CASSQASGGTDTQYF
j_gene: TRBJ1-4; v_gene: TRBV7-9; len: 13; CDR3aa: CSSRPSGIEKLFF
j_gene: TRBJ1-3; v_gene: TRBV7-9; len: 15; CDR3aa: CASSQWDRWGNTIYF
j_gene: TRBJ1-3; v_gene: TRBV10-3; len: 14; CDR3aa: CAISDRLAGNTIYF
j_gene: TRBJ2-3; v_gene: TRBV18; len: 14; CDR3aa: CASSPGQGADTQYF
j_gene: TRBJ1-1; v_gene: TRBV10-1; len: 16; CDR3aa: CASSESTVGQGTEAFF
j_gene: TRBJ2-2; v_gene: TRBV18; len: 15; CDR3aa: CASSSLRLNTGELFF
j_gene: TRBJ2-7; v_gene: TRBV28; len: 17; CDR3aa: CASSLRAGTSGSYEQYF
j_gene: TRBJ2-3; v_gene: TRBV2; len: 15; CDR3aa: CASRTAAGSTDTQYF
j_gene: TRBJ1-1; v_gene: TRBV11-3; len: 14; CDR3aa: CASSLGQPGTEAFF
j_gene: TRBJ1-2; v_gene: TRBV4-1; len: 14; CDR3aa: CASSQDGADYGYTF
j_gene: TRBJ2-3; v_gene: TRBV9; len: 18; CDR3aa: CASSVGSGWGQGTDTQYF
j_gene: TRBJ2-7; v_gene: TRBV9; len: 15; CDR3aa: CASSSRDSGGYEQYF
j_gene: TRBJ2-7; v_gene: TRBV15; len: 16; CDR3aa: CATSRGGGGLTYEQYF
j_gene: TRBJ2-6; v_gene: TRBV27; len: 13; CDR3aa: CATLPAGANVLTF
j_gene: TRBJ2-1; v_gene: TRBV7-2; len: 12; CDR3aa: CASSSEWYEQFF
j_gene: TRBJ1-1; v_gene: TRBV5-1; len: 15; CDR3aa: CASSPRQGRYTEAFF
j_gene: TRBJ1-5; v_gene: TRBV19; len: 13; CDR3aa: CASRDRASQPQHF
j_gene: TRBJ2-4; v_gene: TRBV10-1; len: 16; CDR3aa: CASSEQRVGPKNIQYF
j_gene: TRBJ2-3; v_gene: TRBV7-3; len: 15; CDR3aa: CASSPGWVGTDTQYF
j_gene: TRBJ2-1; v_gene: TRBV7-8; len: 17; CDR3aa: CASSFRTSGRSYNEQFF
j_gene: TRBJ2-3; v_gene: TRBV6-4; len: 19; CDR3aa: CASSIRNGRVDWGTDTQYF
j_gene: TRBJ1-5; v_gene: TRBV10-3; len: 14; CDR3aa: CAIASDYSNQPQHF
j_gene: TRBJ2-5; v_gene: TRBV10-2; len: 14; CDR3aa: CASSEAAGWETQYF
j_gene: TRBJ2-3; v_gene: TRBV7-9; len: 19; CDR3aa: CASSLPPGLAGDRTDTQYF
j_gene: TRBJ1-6; v_gene: TRBV2; len: 13; CDR3aa: CASSGQQVSPLHF